This TCR beta chain was found in a study of technical replicates of blood from a handful of donors. Generated by immunoSEQ multiplex PCR, the TCRdb table keeps only in-frame clones and is missing some. The table lists under 85,000 clones, 97% of them singletons, with approximately 0.18% in the top ten. The germline gives CDR1 MNHNS, CDR2 SASEGT. The CDR3 is 14 residues long. Trimming removed 8 bases at V and 2 bases at J, with 15 bases between. Specimen: T cells isolated from PBMCs. The source of this sequence is a human donor in good health. The V call is TRBV6-1, the J call TRBJ2-5; D possibly corresponds to TRBD2 (6 bases). The CDR3 sequence: CASLEWGGQETQYF. Here the CDR3 DNA reads TGTGCCAGCCTTGAGTGGGGAGGACAAGAGACCCAGTACTTC.